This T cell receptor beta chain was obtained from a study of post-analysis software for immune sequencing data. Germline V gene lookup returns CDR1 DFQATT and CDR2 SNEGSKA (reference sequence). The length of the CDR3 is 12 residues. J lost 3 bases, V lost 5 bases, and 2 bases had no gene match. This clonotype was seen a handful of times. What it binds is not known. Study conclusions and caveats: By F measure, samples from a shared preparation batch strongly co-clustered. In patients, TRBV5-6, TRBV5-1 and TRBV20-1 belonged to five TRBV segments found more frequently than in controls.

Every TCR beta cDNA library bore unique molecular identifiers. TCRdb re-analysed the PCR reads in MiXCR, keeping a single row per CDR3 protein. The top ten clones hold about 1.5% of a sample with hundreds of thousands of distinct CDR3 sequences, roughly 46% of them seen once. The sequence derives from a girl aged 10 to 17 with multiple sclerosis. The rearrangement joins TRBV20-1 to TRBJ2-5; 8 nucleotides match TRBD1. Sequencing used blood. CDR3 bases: TGCAGTGCTCTGGACAGGGAAGAGACCCAGTACTTC. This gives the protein CSALDREETQYF.